This T cell receptor beta chain was identified during a study of beta chain features in type 1 diabetes. Concerning this clone itself: Its antigen is unknown.

Every isolated RNA sample was fully reverse transcribed, so sequencing captured expressed TCRB transcripts. TCRdb's copy holds only in-frame clones and misses some; the assay was immunoSEQ multiplex PCR. The data contain about 360,000 clones, about 12% of them seen just once; the ten biggest clones take up roughly 0.017%. CDR1 is SGHRS, CDR2 YFSETQ, per germline. Trimming stripped 3 bases from V and 2 bases from J, with 7 bases between. The CDR3 covers 13 residues. Study-level points and caveats: Equally in patients and controls, PCR might preferentially amplify shorter templates.

The receptor was derived from a man between 18 and 29 years old in good health. The rearrangement links TRBV5-1 to TRBJ2-3; D is undetermined. Sequenced material: naive CD4+ T cells from blood. The CDR3, as DNA: TGCGCCAGCAGCTCATTAGACACAGATACGCAGTATTTT. Translation: CASSSLDTDTQYF.